This TCR beta chain originates from a study of identical twins. Trimming removed 0 bases from V and 5 bases from J, with 14 bases in between. This CDR3 has 15 residues. CDR1 and CDR2 (germline): MGHRA, YSYEKL. TCRdb re-analysed the 5' RACE reads in MiXCR, keeping a single row per CDR3 protein. The sample yields 550,000 to 800,000 distinct CDR3 sequences, under 8.5% seen once. The sample was also linked to a second study, of yellow fever vaccine responses in identical twins.

This sequence joins TRBV4-1 and TRBJ2-7, with D possibly TRBD1 on 7 matching bases. Sequenced sample: PBMCs. This clonotype was obtained from a woman between 18 and 29 years old in good health. CDR3 coding DNA: TGCGCCAGCAGCCAAGATTGGCAGGGGGGCGACGAGCAGTACGTC. Translating it yields CASSQDWQGGDEQYV.